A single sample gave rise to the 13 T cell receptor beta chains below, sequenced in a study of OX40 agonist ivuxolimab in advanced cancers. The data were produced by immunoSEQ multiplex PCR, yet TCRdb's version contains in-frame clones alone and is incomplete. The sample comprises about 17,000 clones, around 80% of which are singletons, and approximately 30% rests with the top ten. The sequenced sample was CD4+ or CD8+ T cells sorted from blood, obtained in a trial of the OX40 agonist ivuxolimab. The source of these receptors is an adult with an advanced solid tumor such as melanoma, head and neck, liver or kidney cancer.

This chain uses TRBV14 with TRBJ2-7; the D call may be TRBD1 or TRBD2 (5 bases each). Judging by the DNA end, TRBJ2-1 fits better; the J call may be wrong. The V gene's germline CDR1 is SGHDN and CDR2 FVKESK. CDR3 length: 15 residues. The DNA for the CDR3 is TGTGCCAGCAGTTCACTCTTGGGGACCAACAATGAGCAGTTCTTC. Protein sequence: CASSSLLGTNNEQFF.

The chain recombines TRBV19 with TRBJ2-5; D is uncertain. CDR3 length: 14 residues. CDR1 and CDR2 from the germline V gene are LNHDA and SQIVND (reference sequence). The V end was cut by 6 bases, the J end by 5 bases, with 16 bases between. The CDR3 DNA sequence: TGTGCCAGTAGCCCTGCCGACAACGGGGAGACCCAGTACTTC. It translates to CASSPADNGETQYF.

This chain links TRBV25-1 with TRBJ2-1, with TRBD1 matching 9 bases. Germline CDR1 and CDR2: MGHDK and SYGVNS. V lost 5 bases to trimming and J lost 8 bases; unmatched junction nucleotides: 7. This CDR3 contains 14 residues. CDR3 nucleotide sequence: TGTGCCAGCAGTCCCCGGGACAGGGACGATGAGCAGTTCTTC. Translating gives CASSPRDRDDEQFF. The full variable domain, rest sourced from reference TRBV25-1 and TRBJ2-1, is EADIYQTPRYLVIGTGKKITLECSQTMGHDKMYWYQQDPGMELHLIHYSYGVNSTEKGDLSSESTVSRIRTEHFPLTLESARPSHTSQYLCASSPRDRDDEQFFGPGTRLTVL.

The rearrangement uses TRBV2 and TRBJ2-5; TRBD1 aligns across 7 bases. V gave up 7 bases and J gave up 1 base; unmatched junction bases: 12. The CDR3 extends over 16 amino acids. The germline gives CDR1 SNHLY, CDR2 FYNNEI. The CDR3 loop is CASTALGTDLQETQYF. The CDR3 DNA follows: TGTGCCAGCACAGCCCTCGGGACAGACCTCCAAGAGACCCAGTACTTC.

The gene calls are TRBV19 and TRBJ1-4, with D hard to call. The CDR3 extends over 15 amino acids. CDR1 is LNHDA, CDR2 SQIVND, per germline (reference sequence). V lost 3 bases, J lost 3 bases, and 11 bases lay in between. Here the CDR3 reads CASSIGLTPNEKLFF. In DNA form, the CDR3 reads TGTGCCAGTAGTATCGGGTTAACACCTAATGAAAAACTGTTTTTT.

CDR3 sequence reads: CASSWDRSTDTQYF. DNA of the CDR3: TGTGCCAGCAGTTGGGACAGGAGCACAGATACGCAGTATTTT. The rearrangement links TRBV27 to TRBJ2-3; 8 bases are shared with TRBD1. In germline, CDR1 is MNHEY, CDR2 SMNVEV (reference sequence). With 4 bases clipped from V and 0 bases from J, the junction kept 0 bases outside the gene matches. The CDR3 extends over 14 amino acids.

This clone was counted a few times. CDR3 sequence (DNA): TGCAGCGTTTTAGAGATCAACACTGAAGCTTTCTTT. It codes for CSVLEINTEAFF. The chain has TRBV29-1 and TRBJ1-1; D call uncertain. This CDR3 is built from 12 residues. Trimming left V 5 bases short and J 2 bases short, with 9 bases between. Germline V gene sequence: CDR1 SQVTM, CDR2 ANQGSEA.

CDR3 nucleotide sequence: TGTGCCAGCACCCACGACTTGGGGGGGAGCAATCAGCCCCAGCATTTT. Its translation is CASTHDLGGSNQPQHF. The V gene is TRBV2, the J gene TRBJ1-5; possibly TRBD1 for D (5 bases). CDR1 and CDR2 from the germline V gene are SNHLY and FYNNEI. The CDR3 runs 16 residues. The germline V and J ends were trimmed by 7 bases and 1 base, with 17 bases remaining between them.

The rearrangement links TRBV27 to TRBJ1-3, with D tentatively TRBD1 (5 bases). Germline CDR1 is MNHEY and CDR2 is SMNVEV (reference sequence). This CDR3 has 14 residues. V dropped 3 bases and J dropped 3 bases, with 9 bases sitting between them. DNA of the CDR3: TGTGCCAGCAGTTTTACGGGGGATGGAAACACCATATATTTT. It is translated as CASSFTGDGNTIYF.

Written as DNA, the CDR3 is TGTGCCAGCAGCTTGGAGAGAAACACTGAAGCTTTCTTT. Its translation: CASSLERNTEAFF. V and J are TRBV5-5 and TRBJ1-1; D gene uncertain. This CDR3 is built from 13 residues. Germline assignment: CDR1 SGHKS and CDR2 YYEKEE (reference sequence). Trimming pared 0 bases from V and 2 bases from J, leaving 5 bases between.

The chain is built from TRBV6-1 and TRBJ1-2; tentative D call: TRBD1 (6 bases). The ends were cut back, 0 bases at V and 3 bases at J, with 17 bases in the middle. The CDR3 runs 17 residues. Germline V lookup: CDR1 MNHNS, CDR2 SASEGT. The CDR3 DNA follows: TGTGCCAGCAGTGAAGCGACTGGCTGGGACATGGACTATGGCTACACCTTC. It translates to CASSEATGWDMDYGYTF.

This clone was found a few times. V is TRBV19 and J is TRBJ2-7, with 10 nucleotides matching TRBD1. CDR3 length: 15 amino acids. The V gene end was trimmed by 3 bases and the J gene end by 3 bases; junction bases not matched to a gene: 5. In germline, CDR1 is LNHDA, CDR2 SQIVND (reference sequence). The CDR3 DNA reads TGTGCCAGTAGTATCTCCGGGACAGGGGACTACGAGCAGTACTTC. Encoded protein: CASSISGTGDYEQYF.

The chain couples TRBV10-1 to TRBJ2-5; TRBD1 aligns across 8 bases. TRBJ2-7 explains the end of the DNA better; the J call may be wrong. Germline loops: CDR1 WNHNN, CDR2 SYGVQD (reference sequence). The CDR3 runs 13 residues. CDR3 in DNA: TGCGCCAGCAGTGAGAGACAGGGGTACGAGCAGTACTTC. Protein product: CASSERQGYEQYF.